This T cell receptor (beta chain) stems from a study of human T cells and chemical hapten exposure (dated by TCRdb to 2020 to 2022). About the study as a whole: The libraries were sequenced as a pool, and the TCR yield per sample differed mostly because of small variations in library volumes within the pool. This study followed changes in the peripheral blood TCR repertoire in vivo during primary and secondary sensitization of alopecia patients to the hapten diphenylcyclopropenone (DPC). Overall study results and their limits: Repeated subsampling changed both the strength of the expansion versus patch-test correlation and the threshold at which that correlation became significant. DPC sensitization did not change the number of TCRs with a frequency above 1 in 1000, and there was no evidence of changes in global repertoire structure.

Total RNA was extracted from unfractionated whole blood collected in Tempus Blood RNA tubes. Five healthy volunteers acted as controls for TCR sequencing and had blood drawn at day 0, 2 weeks and 6 weeks. During library preparation, unique molecular identifiers were attached to individual cDNA molecules so that TCRs could be counted quantitatively and reproducibly. For every blood RNA sample, sequencing covered both the TCR alpha and TCR beta chains. As for the original processing: The median number of TCRs per sample was over 95,000, ranging from roughly 20,000 to 700,000. The Decombinator software suite was used to annotate V, J and CDR3 in the TCR reads. For PS versus PT1 abundance plots, all samples were subsampled to the same number of TCRs (28,000). Expanded TCRs were defined as absent before sensitization and observed at least eight times at the 2-week time point. Through fastp at Q25 and MiXCR, TCRdb rebuilt clones from the public reads, retaining in-frame beta chains. Each CDR3 protein gets just one entry, which takes the most common genes and DNA from the rows behind it. The authors' filters were not applied to this entry. This sample is represented by around 120,000 distinct CDR3 sequences; 6.5% to 10% of them were singletons. The ten largest clones capture more than 1.3% of the sample.

Of note for this clonotype: Its antigen remains undetermined. No much larger clone is present one base from it, and per-base qualities are unavailable.

Sequenced material: whole blood. This TCR was sampled from a human donor in good health. Some clones in this sample may be carry-over from other donors' samples. Donor details come from another sample of the same person, matched by shared clones.

The CDR3 reads CATRGSRGTQPQHF. The DNA sequence reads TGTGCCACCCGGGGGTCCAGGGGGACGCAGCCCCAGCATTTT. The chain joins TRBV10-3 to TRBJ1-5; 7 middle bases align to TRBD1. V is cut back by 10 bases and J by 7 bases, with 13 bases in the junction unmatched. CDR1 and CDR2 were assigned from the germline V gene as ENHRY and SYGVKD. The CDR3 goes from the cysteine to the phenylalanine over 14 residues. Left in the record is the CDR3 DNA by itself, 42 bases read in frame from the first base.